The 24 T cell receptor beta chains presented below share a single source sample, sequenced in a study of glioma-infiltrating T cells. Using RNA template, CDR3s of TCR alpha and beta were amplified with iRepertoire arm-PCR. TCRdb used MiXCR to reprocess the multiplex PCR reads, holding one entry per CDR3 protein. The data show about 110,000 distinct CDR3 sequences, approximately 26% seen once. Input material: glioma tissue, nonneoplastic brain tissue, or PBMCs (not recorded which). The receptor source for this set is a human donor with low-grade glioma or glioblastoma, undergoing nonglioma brain surgery, or in good health (not recorded which).

Ten or more counts support this clonotype. The rearrangement joins TRBV25-1 to TRBJ2-7, with 10 bases fitting TRBD2. V gave up 4 bases and J gave up 7 bases; unmatched junction bases: 10. CDR3 length: 15 residues. The germline V gene encodes CDR1 MGHDK and CDR2 SYGVNS. The CDR3 reads CASSASLAGVLEQYF. For the CDR3, the DNA is TGTGCCAGCAGTGCTTCTCTAGCGGGGGTTTTGGAGCAGTACTTC.

This sequence joins TRBV9 and TRBJ1-3; TRBD1 aligns across 7 bases. Germline V gives CDR1 SGDLS, CDR2 YYNGEE. CDR3 length: 15 amino acids. J was trimmed by 0 bases and V by 3 bases; bases with no gene match: 3. The CDR3 bases are TGTGCCAGCAGCGAGACAGGGACCTCTGGAAACACCATATATTTT. Encoded protein: CASSETGTSGNTIYF. The whole variable domain, remainder taken from reference TRBV9 and TRBJ1-3, is DSGVTQTPKHLITATGQRVTLRCSPRSGDLSVYWYQQSLDQGLQFLIQYYNGEERAKGNILERFSAQQFPDLHSELNLSSLELGDSALYFCASSETGTSGNTIYFGEGSWLTVV.

This clonotype was counted a single time. One end of the junction is discordant with germline, which a read error may explain. The chain carries TRBV6-5 and TRBJ2-1; 14 bases match TRBD2. The CDR3 consists of 15 residues. Looked up from germline, CDR1 is MNHEY and CDR2 is SVGAGI. The CDR3 spells CAIRIGTSGRDEQSF. The CDR3 DNA reads TGTGCCATCAGGATCGGGACTAGCGGGAGAGATGAGCAGTCCTTC.

This clonotype was seen repeatedly, ten times or more. The chain couples TRBV5-4 to TRBJ1-1; D not resolved. The V and J ends lost 3 bases and 2 bases respectively, with 14 bases between them. This CDR3 comprises 15 residues. Germline V gives CDR1 SGHNT, CDR2 YYREEE (reference sequence). The CDR3 region has the DNA TGTGCCAGCAGCTCGAGCCACGGGCCCAACACTGAAGCTTTCTTT. Amino acids: CASSSSHGPNTEAFF.

This clonotype was counted many times. The V call is TRBV7-6, the J call TRBJ2-5; 8 bases map to TRBD1. CDR1 SGHVS and CDR2 FNYEAQ come from the germline V gene. The CDR3 contains 14 residues. V gave up 3 bases and J gave up 4 bases; unmatched junction bases: 4. CDR3 sequence (DNA): TGTGCCAGCAGCTTCCGGACAGGGACAGAGACCCAGTACTTC. It encodes CASSFRTGTETQYF.

As to this clonotype: A read error may produce the germline difference seen at one junction end. J is TRBJ1-1 and V is TRBV20-1, with D tentatively TRBD1 (5 bases). Germline V gene lookup returns CDR1 DFQATT and CDR2 SNEGSKA (reference sequence). This CDR3 region has 15 residues. Here the CDR3 reads CSARRADASGTEASF. DNA for the CDR3: TGCAGTGCTCGCCGGGCCGACGCCTCCGGGACTGAAGCTTCCTTT.

This clonotype was observed many times. The chain carries TRBV6-2 or TRBV6-3 and TRBJ1-1, with D unclear. Trimming pared 0 bases from V and 7 bases from J, leaving 9 bases between. Germline V gene data show CDR1 as MNHEY and CDR2 as SVGEGT. This CDR3 is built from 13 residues. CDR3 region: CASSYSATDEAFF. The CDR3 bases are TGTGCCAGCAGTTACTCGGCTACAGATGAAGCTTTCTTT.

Ten or more counts support this clonotype. This chain links TRBV12-3 or TRBV12-4 with TRBJ1-2; 7 bases fit TRBD1. The CDR3 sequence is 13 residues long. J was trimmed by 7 bases and V by 6 bases; bases with no gene match: 8. CDR3 amino acids: CASSLLTGAGYTF. As DNA, the CDR3 is TGTGCCAGCAGCCTACTCACAGGGGCTGGCTACACCTTC.

The J gene is TRBJ2-1, the V gene TRBV12-3 or TRBV12-4; 9 nucleotides agree with TRBD2. V lost 6 bases, J lost 3 bases, and 6 bases stayed unmatched. The CDR3 is 15 amino acids. CDR3 coding DNA: TGTGCCAGCAGACCGAGCGGGGGGCGCTACAATGAGCAGTTCTTC. It specifies CASRPSGGRYNEQFF.

Many counts were recorded for this clonotype. This sequence joins TRBV20-1 and TRBJ2-3, with no clear D. CDR1 is DFQATT and CDR2 is SNEGSKA in the germline V gene (reference sequence). The CDR3 loop spans 14 amino acids. Trimming removed 0 bases at V and 1 base at J, with 8 bases between. Written as DNA, the CDR3 is TGCAGTGCTAGAGATTACCGGGGCACAGATACGCAGTATTTT. It encodes CSARDYRGTDTQYF.

This rearrangement joins TRBV12-3 or TRBV12-4 to TRBJ2-7, with 8 bases aligning to TRBD2. With V trimmed by 3 bases and J by 3 bases, 4 bases remained unmatched. This CDR3 comprises 14 residues. CDR3 sequence: CASSFVGLDYEQYF. CDR3 DNA: TGTGCCAGCAGTTTTGTGGGACTAGACTACGAGCAGTACTTC.

This clonotype was picked up many times. The chain has TRBV7-3 and TRBJ1-1, with D unresolved. The germline V and J ends were trimmed by 5 bases and 5 bases, with 12 bases remaining between them. Germline V lookup: CDR1 SGHTA, CDR2 FQGTGA. The CDR3 length is 13 residues. The CDR3 sequence is CASSPNGWTEAFF. CDR3 sequence (DNA): TGTGCCAGCAGCCCAAACGGGTGGACTGAAGCTTTCTTT.

The rearrangement uses TRBV4-3 and TRBJ2-7; no reliable D call. The CDR3 consists of 15 residues. CDR1 and CDR2 (germline): LGHNA, YSLEER. The germline V and J ends were trimmed by 1 base and 0 bases, with 10 bases remaining between them. The CDR3: CASSQVGLSSYEQYF. As DNA, the CDR3 is TGCGCCAGCAGCCAAGTAGGGCTGAGCTCCTACGAGCAGTACTTC.

This clonotype was detected many times. The CDR3 does not close with the conserved phenylalanine or tryptophan, likely indicating a read error. The limits of the CDR3 on the DNA are not certain, so only TCRdb's listed CDR3 is given. The chain employs TRBV5-1 and TRBJ1-5; TRBD1, the D gene given by the table, was not confirmed from the DNA. The CDR3 totals 9 residues, both ends included. Per germline, CDR1 SGHRS and CDR2 YFSETQ. CDR3: CASSLAVPG.

The V call is TRBV12-5, the J call TRBJ2-7, with 7 bases matching TRBD1. Per the germline V gene, CDR1 is LGHNT and CDR2 is FRNRAP. CDR3 length equals 13 residues. The ends lost 5 bases at V and 7 bases at J; junction bases unmatched: 8. CDR3 nucleotide sequence: TGTGCTAGTGGTGCCTTCGACAGGGCTGAGCAGTACTTC. Protein sequence: CASGAFDRAEQYF.

Turning to this clonotype: This may stem from a read error, because a much larger clone lies one nucleotide away. The V call is TRBV29-1, the J call TRBJ2-1; a possible D gene is TRBD2 (6 bases). Germline values: CDR1 SQVTM, CDR2 ANQGSEA. This CDR3 region has 14 residues. For the CDR3, the DNA is TGCAGCGTTGAGGGAGGCCGGGAAGACAATGAGCAGTCCTTC. Translation gives CSVEGGREDNEQSF.

This clonotype was seen many times. The genes are TRBV2 and TRBJ2-3; TRBD1 aligns across 7 bases. Germline CDR1 is SNHLY and CDR2 is FYNNEI. This CDR3 region has 15 residues. Unmatched junction bases numbered 9, after V lost 7 bases and J lost 2 bases. CDR3 bases: TGTGCCAGCAACTTCTTGGGGACAGACACAGATACGCAGTATTTT. It translates to CASNFLGTDTDTQYF.

This clonotype has at least ten counts. The V gene is TRBV6-1, the J gene TRBJ2-7, with 7 bases aligning to TRBD1. The CDR3 length is 17 residues. Germline CDR1 reads MNHNS; CDR2 reads SASEGT. Trimming at V came to 5 bases and at J to 0 bases, leaving 13 bases not matched to a gene. The CDR3 loop reads CASSPLTGAVSSYEQYF. CDR3 DNA: TGTGCCAGCAGTCCATTAACAGGGGCCGTGAGCTCCTACGAGCAGTACTTC.

This clonotype has a count of ten or more. CDR3 sequence: CASSSDDTGRGNYGYTF. The CDR3 DNA reads as TGCGCCAGCAGCTCCGACGACACAGGGCGGGGGAACTATGGCTACACCTTC. The chain uses TRBV5-1 and TRBJ1-2; a possible D gene is TRBD1 (6 bases). Trimming took off 3 bases at V and 2 bases at J, with 20 bases between the two ends. Germline CDR1 is SGHRS and CDR2 is YFSETQ. This CDR3 comprises 17 residues.

This clonotype was recorded a few times. The chain joins TRBV9 to TRBJ2-1; 9 nucleotides align to TRBD2. CDR3 length: 15 amino acids. The germline V gene has CDR1 SGDLS and CDR2 YYNGEE. V lost 4 bases and J lost 10; bases outside the gene matches: 12. CDR3 protein: CASSPPGTSLVEQFF. The CDR3 DNA reads TGTGCCAGCAGCCCACCCGGGACTAGCCTAGTCGAGCAGTTCTTC. Drawing the rest from reference TRBV9 and TRBJ2-1, the complete variable domain is DSGVTQTPKHLITATGQRVTLRCSPRSGDLSVYWYQQSLDQGLQFLIQYYNGEERAKGNILERFSAQQFPDLHSELNLSSLELGDSALYFCASSPPGTSLVEQFFGPGTRLTVL.

The sample holds many counts of this clonotype. This chain joins TRBV5-1 and TRBJ2-3; a weak D match, TRBD2 (6 bases). This CDR3 has 14 amino acids. V dropped 7 bases and J dropped 0 bases, with 12 bases sitting between them. Germline V gene sequence: CDR1 SGHRS, CDR2 YFSETQ. This chain's CDR3 is CASEEGGSTDTQYF. In DNA, the CDR3 is TGCGCCAGCGAGGAGGGAGGCAGCACAGATACGCAGTATTTT.

This clonotype was detected once. A much more abundant neighbour one base away suggests this may be a read error. The rearrangement uses TRBV12-3 or TRBV12-4 and TRBJ1-1; D uncertain. Deletions cut 8 bases from V and 4 bases from J, with 17 bases between. The CDR3 sequence is 14 residues long. In nucleotides, the CDR3 is TGTGCCAGCTGTCACTCCGGACTCCGCACTGAAGCTTTCTTT. Residues: CASCHSGLRTEAFF.

This clonotype was found many times. The chain recombines TRBV28 with TRBJ2-3; possible D gene TRBD2, 5 bases. CDR1 and CDR2 from the germline V gene are MDHEN and SYDVKM. The CDR3 is 14 residues long. Trimming took 2 bases from V and 6 from J, leaving 12 bases between them. The CDR3 DNA sequence: TGTGCCAGCAGTTTACCCCTCACGGGGGATACGCAGTATTTT. It translates to CASSLPLTGDTQYF.

A few counts support this clonotype. The genes are TRBV19 and TRBJ1-5; perhaps TRBD1 as D (6 bases). Germline CDR1 is LNHDA and CDR2 is SQIVND (reference sequence). This CDR3 contains 14 residues. CDR3 coding DNA: TGTGCTACGGGAGGGGGTTATAGCAATCAGCCCCAGCATTTT. Translated, it gives CATGGGYSNQPQHF.